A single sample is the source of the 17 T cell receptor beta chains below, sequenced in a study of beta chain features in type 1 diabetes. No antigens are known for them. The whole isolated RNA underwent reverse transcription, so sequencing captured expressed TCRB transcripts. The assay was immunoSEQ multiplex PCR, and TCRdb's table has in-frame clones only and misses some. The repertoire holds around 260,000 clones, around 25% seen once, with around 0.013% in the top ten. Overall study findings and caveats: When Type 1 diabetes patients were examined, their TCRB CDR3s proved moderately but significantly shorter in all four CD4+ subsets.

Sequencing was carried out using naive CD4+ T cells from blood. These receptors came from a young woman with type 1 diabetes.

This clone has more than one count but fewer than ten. The CDR3 loop reads CAWKPDRGNIQYF. The CDR3 coding sequence is TGTGCCTGGAAACCTGACAGGGGAAACATTCAGTACTTC. V gene TRBV30 combines with J gene TRBJ2-4; 8 nucleotides align to TRBD1. This CDR3 is built from 13 residues. The junction had 5 bases not matched to a gene; V was cut back by 4 bases and J by 6 bases. The germline gives CDR1 GTSNPN, CDR2 SVGIG (reference sequence). The full variable domain, in which reference TRBV30 and TRBJ2-4 provide the parts outside the CDR3, is SQTIHQWPATLVQPVGSPLSLECTVEGTSNPNLYWYRQAAGRGLQLLFYSVGIGQISSEVPQNLSASRPQDRQFILSSKKLLLSDSGFYLCAWKPDRGNIQYFGAGTRLSVL.

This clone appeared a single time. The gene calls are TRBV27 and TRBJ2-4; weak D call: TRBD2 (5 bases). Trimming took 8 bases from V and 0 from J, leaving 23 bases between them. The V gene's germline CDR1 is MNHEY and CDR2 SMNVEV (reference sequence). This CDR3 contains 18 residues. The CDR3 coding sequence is TGTGCCAGCCCCGGGGTTTCCCAGCGAGTCCTAGCCAAAAACATTCAGTACTTC. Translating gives CASPGVSQRVLAKNIQYF.

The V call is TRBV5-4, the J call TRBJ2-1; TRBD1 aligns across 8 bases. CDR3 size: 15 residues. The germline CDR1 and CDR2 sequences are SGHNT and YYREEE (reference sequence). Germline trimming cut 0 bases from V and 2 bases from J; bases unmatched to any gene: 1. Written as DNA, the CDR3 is TGTGCCAGCAGCTTGGACAGGGGGACCTACAATGAGCAGTTCTTC. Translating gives CASSLDRGTYNEQFF.

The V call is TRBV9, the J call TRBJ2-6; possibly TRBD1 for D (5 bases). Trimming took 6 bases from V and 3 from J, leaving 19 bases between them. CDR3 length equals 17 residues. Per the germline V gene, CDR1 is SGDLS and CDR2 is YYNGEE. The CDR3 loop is CASINTPDMLGANVLTF. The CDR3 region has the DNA TGTGCCAGCATCAACACGCCGGACATGCTTGGGGCCAACGTCCTGACTTTC.

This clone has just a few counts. This CDR3 is CASKTGKLNEKLFF. The CDR3 DNA follows: TGTGCCAGCAAAACAGGAAAACTTAATGAAAAACTGTTTTTT. V and J are TRBV28 and TRBJ1-4; possibly TRBD1 for D (5 bases). Germline V gives CDR1 MDHEN, CDR2 SYDVKM. The CDR3 length is 14 residues. The V end lost 7 bases, the J end lost 4 bases, and 13 bases lay between the germline ends.

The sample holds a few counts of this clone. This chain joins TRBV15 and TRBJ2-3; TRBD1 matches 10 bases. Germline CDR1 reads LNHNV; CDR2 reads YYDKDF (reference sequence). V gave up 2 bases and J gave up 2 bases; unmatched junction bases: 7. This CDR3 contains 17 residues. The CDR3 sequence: CATSRLPGQGNTDTQYF. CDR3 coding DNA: TGTGCCACCAGCAGATTACCGGGACAGGGGAACACAGATACGCAGTATTTT.

The CDR3 loop is CASSPRVSYEQYF. CDR3 coding DNA: TGTGCCAGCAGTCCCAGGGTCTCCTACGAGCAGTACTTC. The J gene is TRBJ2-7, the V gene TRBV5-6; D may be TRBD1 (5 bases). With 5 bases removed from V and 0 bases from J, the gap between germline ends came to 9 bases. The CDR3 is 13 residues long. Germline V lookup: CDR1 SGHDT, CDR2 YYEEEE. The full variable domain, its missing parts supplied by reference TRBV5-6 and TRBJ2-7, is DAGVTQSPTHLIKTRGQQVTLRCSPKSGHDTVSWYQQALGQGPQFIFQYYEEEERQRGNFPDRFSGHQFPNYSSELNVNALLLGDSALYLCASSPRVSYEQYFGPGTRLTVT.

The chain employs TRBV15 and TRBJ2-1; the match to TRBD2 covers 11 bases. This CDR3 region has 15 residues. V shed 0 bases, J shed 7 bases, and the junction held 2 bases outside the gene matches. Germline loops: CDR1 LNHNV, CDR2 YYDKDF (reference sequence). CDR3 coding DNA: TGTGCCACCAGCAGAGAGCCTAGCGGGAGGAATGAGCAGTTCTTC. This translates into CATSREPSGRNEQFF.

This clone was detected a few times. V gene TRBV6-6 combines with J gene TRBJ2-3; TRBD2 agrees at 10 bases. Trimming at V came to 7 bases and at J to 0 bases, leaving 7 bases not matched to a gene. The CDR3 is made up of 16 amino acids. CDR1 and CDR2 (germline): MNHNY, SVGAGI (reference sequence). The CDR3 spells CASTVLAGHSTDTQYF. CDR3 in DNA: TGTGCCAGCACTGTACTAGCGGGACATAGCACAGATACGCAGTATTTT.

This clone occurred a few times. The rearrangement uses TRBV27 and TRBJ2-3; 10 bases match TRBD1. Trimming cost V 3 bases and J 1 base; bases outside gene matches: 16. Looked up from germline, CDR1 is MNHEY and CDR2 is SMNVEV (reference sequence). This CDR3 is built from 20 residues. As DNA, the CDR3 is TGTGCCAGCAGTTTGAGGACAGGGGGACTGACTCCTCGTGGCACAGATACGCAGTATTTT. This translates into CASSLRTGGLTPRGTDTQYF.

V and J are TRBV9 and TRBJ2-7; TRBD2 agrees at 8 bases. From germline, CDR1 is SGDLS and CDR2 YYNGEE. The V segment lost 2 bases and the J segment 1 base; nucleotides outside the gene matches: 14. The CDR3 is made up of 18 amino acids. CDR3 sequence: CASSVGPQGLGESYEQYF. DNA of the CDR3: TGTGCCAGCAGCGTTGGGCCACAGGGACTAGGGGAATCCTACGAGCAGTACTTC.

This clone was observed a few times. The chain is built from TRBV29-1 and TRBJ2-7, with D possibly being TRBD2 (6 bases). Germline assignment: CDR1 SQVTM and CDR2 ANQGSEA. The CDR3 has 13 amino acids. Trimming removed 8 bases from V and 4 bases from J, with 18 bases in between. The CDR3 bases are TGCAGCTACTGCGGAGGGCCACCTTACGAGCAGTACTTC. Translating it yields CSYCGGPPYEQYF.

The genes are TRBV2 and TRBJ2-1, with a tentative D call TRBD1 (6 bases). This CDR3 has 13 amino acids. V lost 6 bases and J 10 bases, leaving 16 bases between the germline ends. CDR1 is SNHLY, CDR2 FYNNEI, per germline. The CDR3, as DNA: TGTGCCAGCAGACTTCCGGGACATGACGAGCAGTTCTTC. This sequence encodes CASRLPGHDEQFF.

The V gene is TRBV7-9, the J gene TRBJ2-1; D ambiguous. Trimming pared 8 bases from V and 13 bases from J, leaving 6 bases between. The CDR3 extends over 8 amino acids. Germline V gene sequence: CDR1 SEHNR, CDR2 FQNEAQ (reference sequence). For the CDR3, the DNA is TGTGCCAGCTCCTTCCAGTTCTTC. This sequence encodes CASSFQFF.

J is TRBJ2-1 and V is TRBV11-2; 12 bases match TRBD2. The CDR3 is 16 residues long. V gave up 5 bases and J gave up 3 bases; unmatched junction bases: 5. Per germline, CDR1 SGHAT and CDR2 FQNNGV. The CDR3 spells CASSPPSGRVYNEQFF. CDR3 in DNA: TGTGCCAGCAGCCCACCTAGCGGGAGGGTCTACAATGAGCAGTTCTTC.

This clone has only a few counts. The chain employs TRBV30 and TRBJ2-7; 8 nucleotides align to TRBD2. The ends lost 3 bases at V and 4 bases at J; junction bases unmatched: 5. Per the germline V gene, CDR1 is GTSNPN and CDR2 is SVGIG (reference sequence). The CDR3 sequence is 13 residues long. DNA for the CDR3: TGTGCCTGGAGAAGCGGGAGAGGTTACGAGCAGTACTTC. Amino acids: CAWRSGRGYEQYF.

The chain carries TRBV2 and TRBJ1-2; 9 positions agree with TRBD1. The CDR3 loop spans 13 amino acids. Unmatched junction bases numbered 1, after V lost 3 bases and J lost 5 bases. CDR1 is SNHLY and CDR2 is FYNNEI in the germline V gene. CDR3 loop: CASSEGQGYGYTF. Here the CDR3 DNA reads TGTGCCAGCAGTGAGGGACAGGGTTATGGCTACACCTTC.